This TCR beta chain stems from a study of CDR3 diversity in severe acne. CDR3 length equals 12 residues. CDR1 and CDR2 (germline): SQVTM, ANQGSEA. V lost 5 bases and J lost 1, with 9 bases in between. This clonotype was seen ten or more times. One entry per CDR3 protein, called by TCRdb with MiXCR from the PCR reads. The profile shows 84,000 or so distinct CDR3 sequences, about 52% of them singletons. The receptor was derived from a male donor in good health, serving as a control. The sample was blood. The chain has TRBV29-1 and TRBJ2-7; D unclear. CDR3: CSVHGGSYEQYF. The CDR3 DNA follows: TGCAGCGTTCACGGTGGGTCCTACGAGCAGTACTTC.